This is a list of T cell receptor beta chains from one sample in a study of blood T cell repertoires in COVID-19. The method was immunoSEQ multiplex PCR; TCRdb's version includes in-frame clones alone and lacks a portion of them. This table holds over 130,000 clones, 75% to 80% found once. The sequencing input was PBMCs or T cells enriched from blood (not recorded which). All receptors derive from a woman between 45 and 60 years old who had recovered from COVID-19. CDR3s include the opening cysteine and the closing phenylalanine or tryptophan. Each record gives: CDR3 DNA, CDR3 protein, J gene, D gene, clone size, V gene, CDR3 length. A D gene is named only where the DNA matches it firmly. Some rows have no size entry. The others give once, few or many, or a class for an expanded clone.

cdr3_nt: TGTGCCAGCAGCCCAGTGGACAGAGAGACCCAGTACTTC
cdr3_aa: CASSPVDRETQYF
j_call: TRBJ2-5
d_call: NA
clone_size: NA
v_call: TRBV7-3
cdr3_length: 13

cdr3_nt: TGTGCCAGCAGTGAGACCCCTACAGAGGAAAAACTGTTTTTT
cdr3_aa: CASSETPTEEKLFF
j_call: TRBJ1-4
d_call: NA
clone_size: NA
v_call: TRBV25-1
cdr3_length: 14

cdr3_nt: TGTGCCAGCAGCGTATATCAGGGGGCCGGATCACCCCTCCACTTT
cdr3_aa: CASSVYQGAGSPLHF
j_call: TRBJ1-6
d_call: TRBD1
clone_size: few
v_call: TRBV9
cdr3_length: 15

cdr3_nt: TGTGCCAGCAGCCAGGGGGGGTTGCGATCACCCCTCCACTTT
cdr3_aa: CASSQGGLRSPLHF
j_call: TRBJ1-6
d_call: TRBD1
clone_size: few
v_call: TRBV7-8
cdr3_length: 14

cdr3_nt: TGTGCCAGCAGTGAAATCCTCCTTCAAACAGGGGGGGAGCAGTACTTC
cdr3_aa: CASSEILLQTGGEQYF
j_call: TRBJ2-7
d_call: TRBD1
clone_size: NA
v_call: TRBV2
cdr3_length: 16

cdr3_nt: TGTGCCAGCAGCCAAAGCGGCAGGGGGCTTGGGGCCAACGTCCTGACTTTC
cdr3_aa: CASSQSGRGLGANVLTF
j_call: TRBJ2-6
d_call: TRBD1
clone_size: NA
v_call: TRBV3-1/TRBV3-2
cdr3_length: 17

cdr3_nt: TGTGCCAGCAGCAAAGGGGGGACTAGCGGAGACAATGAGCAGTTCTTC
cdr3_aa: CASSKGGTSGDNEQFF
j_call: TRBJ2-1
d_call: NA
clone_size: few
v_call: TRBV21-1
cdr3_length: 16

cdr3_nt: TGCAGCGCAGGGGGGAGGGCCCGGGATGAGCAGTTCTTC
cdr3_aa: CSAGGRARDEQFF
j_call: TRBJ2-1
d_call: NA
clone_size: few
v_call: TRBV29-1
cdr3_length: 13

cdr3_nt: TGTGCCAGCAGCTGGGGGACTTACGAGCAGTACTTC
cdr3_aa: CASSWGTYEQYF
j_call: TRBJ2-7
d_call: NA
clone_size: NA
v_call: TRBV13
cdr3_length: 12

cdr3_nt: TGTGCCAGCAGCCAAGGTCCACTAATCGGGGGAGACCTCTTC
cdr3_aa: CASSQGPLIGGDLF
j_call: TRBJ1-2
d_call: NA
clone_size: NA
v_call: TRBV3-1/TRBV3-2
cdr3_length: 14

cdr3_nt: TGTGCCAGCAGTGCCGGACAGGGGTACTCTGGGGCCAACGTCCTGACTTTC
cdr3_aa: CASSAGQGYSGANVLTF
j_call: TRBJ2-6
d_call: TRBD1
clone_size: NA
v_call: TRBV6-1
cdr3_length: 17

cdr3_nt: TGCGCCAGCAGCCTCTCGCGGGGACAGGGGGCAACTGGCTACACCTTC
cdr3_aa: CASSLSRGQGATGYTF
j_call: TRBJ1-2
d_call: TRBD1
clone_size: NA
v_call: TRBV5-1
cdr3_length: 16

cdr3_nt: TGCGCCAGCAGCTTGGCGAGGACAGGGTCCTACGAGCAGTACTTC
cdr3_aa: CASSLARTGSYEQYF
j_call: TRBJ2-7
d_call: TRBD1
clone_size: NA
v_call: TRBV5-1
cdr3_length: 15

cdr3_nt: TGTGCCAGCTTATTCAGGGGTGCCAATGAAAAACTGTTTTTT
cdr3_aa: CASLFRGANEKLFF
j_call: TRBJ1-4
d_call: NA
clone_size: NA
v_call: TRBV6-5
cdr3_length: 14

cdr3_nt: TGTGCCAGCAGTTTCGGGGACAGAGCTACGTACTTC
cdr3_aa: CASSFGDRATYF
j_call: TRBJ2-7
d_call: TRBD1
clone_size: NA
v_call: TRBV12-3/TRBV12-4
cdr3_length: 12

cdr3_nt: TGTGCCAGCAGTGAAAGGAAGACAGGTTTTAACTACAATGAGCAGTTCTTC
cdr3_aa: CASSERKTGFNYNEQFF
j_call: TRBJ2-1
d_call: NA
clone_size: NA
v_call: TRBV2
cdr3_length: 17

cdr3_nt: TGTGCCAGCAGCTTAGCTTCGACAGGGCATGAAAAACTGTTTTTT
cdr3_aa: CASSLASTGHEKLFF
j_call: TRBJ1-4
d_call: TRBD1
clone_size: NA
v_call: TRBV11-3
cdr3_length: 15

cdr3_nt: TGTGCCAGCAGCCTCAACAGTCAGGATGGCTACACCTTC
cdr3_aa: CASSLNSQDGYTF
j_call: TRBJ1-2
d_call: NA
clone_size: NA
v_call: TRBV3-1/TRBV3-2
cdr3_length: 13

cdr3_nt: TGCAGCGTTTATCGCGGGAGCGGCTCGGACGAGCAGTACTTC
cdr3_aa: CSVYRGSGSDEQYF
j_call: TRBJ2-7
d_call: TRBD2
clone_size: NA
v_call: TRBV29-1
cdr3_length: 14

cdr3_nt: TGTGCCAGCACCGGACTAGCGGGAGGGCGGAGCACAGATACGCAGTATTTT
cdr3_aa: CASTGLAGGRSTDTQYF
j_call: TRBJ2-3
d_call: TRBD2
clone_size: NA
v_call: TRBV6-4
cdr3_length: 17

cdr3_nt: TGTGCCAGCAGTTTTATTCCGGATCAGCCCCAGCATTTT
cdr3_aa: CASSFIPDQPQHF
j_call: TRBJ1-5
d_call: NA
clone_size: NA
v_call: TRBV27
cdr3_length: 13

cdr3_nt: TGCGCCAGCAGTCTAACAGGGGCTTACAATGAGCAGTTCTTC
cdr3_aa: CASSLTGAYNEQFF
j_call: TRBJ2-1
d_call: TRBD1
clone_size: medium-sized
v_call: TRBV23-1
cdr3_length: 14

cdr3_nt: TGTGCCAGCAGCCTCGCGGACTACCCTTACTACGAGCAGTACTTC
cdr3_aa: CASSLADYPYYEQYF
j_call: TRBJ2-7
d_call: NA
clone_size: NA
v_call: TRBV7-2
cdr3_length: 15

cdr3_nt: TGTGCCAGCAGCCCTCCAGGGGCGAGTGAAAACATTCAGTACTTC
cdr3_aa: CASSPPGASENIQYF
j_call: TRBJ2-4
d_call: NA
clone_size: NA
v_call: TRBV11-2
cdr3_length: 15